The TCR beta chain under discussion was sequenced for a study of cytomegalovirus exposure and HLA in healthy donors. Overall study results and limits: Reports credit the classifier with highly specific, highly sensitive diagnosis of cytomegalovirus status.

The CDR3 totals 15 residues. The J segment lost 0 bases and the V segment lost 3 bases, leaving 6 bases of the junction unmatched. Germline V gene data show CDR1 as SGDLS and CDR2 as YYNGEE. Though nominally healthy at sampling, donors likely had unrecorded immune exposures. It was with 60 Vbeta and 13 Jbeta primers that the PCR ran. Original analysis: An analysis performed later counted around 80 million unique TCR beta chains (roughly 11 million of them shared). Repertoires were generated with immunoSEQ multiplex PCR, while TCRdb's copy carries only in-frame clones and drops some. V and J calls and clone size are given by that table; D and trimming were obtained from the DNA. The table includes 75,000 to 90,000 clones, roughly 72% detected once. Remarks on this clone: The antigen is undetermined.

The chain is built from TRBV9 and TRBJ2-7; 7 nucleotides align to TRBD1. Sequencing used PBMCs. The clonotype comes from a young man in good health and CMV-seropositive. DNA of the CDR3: TGTGCCAGCAGCGGCTCCGGGACAGCCTCCTACGAGCAGTACTTC. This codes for CASSGSGTASYEQYF.